A selection of T cell receptor beta chains follows, all from one sample in a study of CD8 T cells in Susac syndrome. TCRdb passed the immunoSEQ multiplex PCR reads through MiXCR, listing each CDR3 protein once. The table lists 77,000 or so distinct CDR3 sequences, just over 90% of them singletons. Source material: CD4+ T cells from PBMCs. The source is a human donor with Susac syndrome. The CDR3 runs from the conserved cysteine through the conserved F or W. Each record gives: V gene, J gene, clone size, D gene, CDR3 DNA, CDR3 protein. D genes are given only for firm matches. Expanded clones are given a class, and other clones once, few, many or no size at all.

>TRBV12-3/TRBV12-4|TRBJ1-5|NA|NA
TGTGCCAGCAGGGTAGGAGGGGCCCCGCATCAGCCCCAGCATTTT
CASRVGGAPHQPQHF
>TRBV6-5|TRBJ1-2|few|NA
TGTGCCAGTAGTTCCCCAGTCGGGGCGGGGAAGGGCTACACCTTC
CASSSPVGAGKGYTF
>TRBV5-6|TRBJ2-1|NA|TRBD1
TGTGCCAGCAGCTTGCGGGACAGGTACAATGAGCAGTTCTTC
CASSLRDRYNEQFF
>TRBV11-2|TRBJ2-5|NA|TRBD2
TGTGCCAGCAGCTCGGGGGGAGAGGCCCAGTACTTC
CASSSGGEAQYF
>TRBV15|TRBJ2-3|NA|TRBD1
TGTGCCACCAGCAGAGCCTCATCCGGGACAGGGAACACAGATACGCAGTATTTT
CATSRASSGTGNTDTQYF
>TRBV30|TRBJ2-3|NA|TRBD2
TGTGCCTGGCTTCCAGCGGGAGCAGATACGCAGTATTTT
CAWLPAGADTQYF
>TRBV7-9|TRBJ2-3|NA|TRBD2
TGTGCCAGCAGCCGGGGAGGGGCCACAGATACGCAGTATTTT
CASSRGGATDTQYF
>TRBV7-9|TRBJ1-2|NA|NA
TGTGCCAGCACCCCAGCTAACTATGGCTACACCTTC
CASTPANYGYTF
>TRBV12-3/TRBV12-4|TRBJ1-5|NA|NA
NA
CASSFGSGRAGNQPQHF
>TRBV29-1|TRBJ2-2|NA|NA
TGCAGCGTTGACCCACGGAACACCGGGGAGCTGTTTTTT
CSVDPRNTGELFF
>TRBV12-3/TRBV12-4|TRBJ2-1|NA|TRBD1
TGTGCCAGCAGTCTAATCACCGGGACAGGGTTACGGGGTGTCTCGAATGAGCAGTTCTTC
CASSLITGTGLRGVSNEQFF
>TRBV7-2|TRBJ2-7|NA|TRBD1
TGTGCCAGCAGCTTAGCGACGGACAGGGCCTCCTACGAGCAGTACTTC
CASSLATDRASYEQYF
>TRBV5-1|TRBJ2-1|few|NA
TGCGCCAGCAGTAGGGGCTACAATGAGCAGTTCTTC
CASSRGYNEQFF
>TRBV6-5|TRBJ2-3|NA|NA
TGTGCCAGCAGCCCCGGGACAAAAAAGTATTTT
CASSPGTKKYF
>TRBV30|TRBJ2-2|NA|NA
TGTGCCTGGAGCTCCGCTAGCCCGAACACCGGGGAGCTGTTTTTT
CAWSSASPNTGELFF
>TRBV7-2|TRBJ2-7|NA|TRBD2
TGTGCCAGCAGCCAGGTTTCCCATAGCGGGAGTGTGTCCTACGAGCAGTACTTC
CASSQVSHSGSVSYEQYF
>TRBV3-1|TRBJ2-7|NA|NA
TGTGCCAGCAGCCAGGGACCCTACGAGCAGTACTTC
CASSQGPYEQYF
>TRBV6-6|TRBJ1-2|NA|TRBD1
TGTGCCAGCAGTAGGACAGGGGACGGCTACACCTTC
CASSRTGDGYTF
>TRBV4-2|TRBJ2-3|NA|NA
TGTGCCAGCAGCCAAGTACAGGGGGGGCCGATGAAGGGAGATACGCAGTATTTT
CASSQVQGGPMKGDTQYF
>TRBV6-2/TRBV6-3|TRBJ1-5|once|TRBD1
TGTGCCAGCCAAGGACAGGCTAGCAATCAGCCCCAGCATTTT
CASQGQASNQPQHF
>TRBV28|TRBJ1-1|NA|TRBD1
TGTGCCAGCCGACAGGGAACTTTGAACACTGAAGCTTTCTTT
CASRQGTLNTEAFF
>TRBV5-4|TRBJ2-3|NA|NA
TGTGCCAGCAGCCGTAGCACAGATACGCAGTATTTT
CASSRSTDTQYF
>TRBV29-1|TRBJ1-2|few|TRBD1
TGCAGCGGGGGACAGGGTAGGGAAAACTATGGCTACACCTTC
CSGGQGRENYGYTF
>TRBV4-1|TRBJ2-3|NA|NA
TGCGCCAGCAGCCAAGTATTAGCGGGCACAGATACGCAGTATTTT
CASSQVLAGTDTQYF
>TRBV12-3/TRBV12-4|TRBJ1-2|NA|NA
TGTGCCAGCAGTACTGGACAGAACTATGGCTACACCTTC
CASSTGQNYGYTF
>TRBV7-3|TRBJ2-2|NA|NA
TGTGCCAGCAGCCCACGTGGAGGGGGCTTGGCCGGGGAGCTGTTTTTT
CASSPRGGGLAGELFF
>TRBV12-3/TRBV12-4|TRBJ1-4|NA|NA
TGTGCCAGCAGCGCGGGGAGGGGATCTAATGAAAAACTGTTTTTT
CASSAGRGSNEKLFF
>TRBV7-6|TRBJ2-7|NA|NA
TGTGCCAGCAGCTGGGGACGCTCCTACGAGCAGTACTTC
CASSWGRSYEQYF
>TRBV6-4|TRBJ2-3|NA|TRBD2
TGTGCCAGCAGTCGACTAGCGGGGGGCACAGATACGCAGTATTTT
CASSRLAGGTDTQYF
>TRBV19|TRBJ2-3|NA|TRBD2
TGTGCCAGTAGTATCGGGGGGACAGATACGCAGTATTTT
CASSIGGTDTQYF
>TRBV18|TRBJ1-1|NA|NA
TGTGCCAGCTCACCTGACGTCCTGTCCACTGAAGCTTTCTTT
CASSPDVLSTEAFF
>TRBV7-3|TRBJ2-1|NA|TRBD2
TGTGCCAGCAGCCCTAGCGGGAGGGCCTCATGGGGCAATGAGCAGTTCTTC
CASSPSGRASWGNEQFF
>TRBV15|TRBJ2-3|NA|NA
TGTGCCACCAGCTGGAGGGCAGATACGCAGTATTTT
CATSWRADTQYF
>TRBV20-1|TRBJ2-1|NA|NA
TGCAGTGCTAGAGATACGGGGAAGGCTGGGTGGGTTGAGCAGTTCTTC
CSARDTGKAGWVEQFF
>TRBV7-2|TRBJ1-3|NA|NA
TGTGCCAGCAGCGCCCTAACGGGAAACACCATATATTTT
CASSALTGNTIYF
>TRBV18|TRBJ2-3|NA|TRBD1
TGTGCCAGCTCGTCGGGACAGGGGATAGATACGCAGTATTTT
CASSSGQGIDTQYF
>TRBV7-8|TRBJ2-5|NA|NA
TGTGCCACCAGACTCCAAGAGACCCAGTACTTC
CATRLQETQYF
>TRBV5-1|TRBJ1-5|NA|TRBD1
TGCGCCAGCAGCCCGCTTGGACAGGGGAATCAGCCCCAGCATTTT
CASSPLGQGNQPQHF
>TRBV6-5|TRBJ2-1|NA|NA
TGTGCCAGCAAGGGTCAGCGGAACTCCTACAATGAGCAGTTCTTC
CASKGQRNSYNEQFF
>TRBV11-1|TRBJ2-1|NA|TRBD1
TGTGCCAGCAGCACGGGACAGGGAGGTTACAATGAGCAGTTCTTC
CASSTGQGGYNEQFF
>TRBV7-9|TRBJ1-2|NA|NA
TGTGCCAGCAGCTCCCCAGACAGACTCCCTCCGGGCTACACCTTC
CASSSPDRLPPGYTF
>TRBV15|TRBJ1-5|NA|NA
TGTGCCACCAGCAGAGGTCAGGGGTATAGCAATCAGCCCCAGCATTTT
CATSRGQGYSNQPQHF
>TRBV20-1|TRBJ2-7|NA|NA
TGCAGTGCTACCAGGGACTTGTACGAGCAGTACTTC
CSATRDLYEQYF